A selection of T cell receptor beta chains follows, all from one sample in a study of T cell responses to AZD1222 COVID-19 vaccine. Clones were sequenced by immunoSEQ multiplex PCR, and TCRdb holds only the in-frame ones, with some missing. The sample lists about 150,000 clones; approximately 89% were seen once. The source was peripheral blood, collected on day 0 of AZD1222 vaccination. The receptors stem from an adult in good health. CDR3s include the opening cysteine and the closing phenylalanine or tryptophan. D genes are given only for firm matches. Expanded clones get a size class; other rows say once, few or many, or leave the size out.

clone size	D gene	V gene	J gene	CDR3 DNA	CDR3 protein
-	TRBD2	TRBV28	TRBJ2-3	TGTGCCAGCAGTCTAGCGGGAGGGGGCTCAGATACGCAGTATTTT	CASSLAGGGSDTQYF
few	-	TRBV21-1	TRBJ2-2	TGTGCCACCACGGGACTTTCAACCGGGGAGCTGTTTTTT	CATTGLSTGELFF
-	TRBD1	TRBV28	TRBJ2-7	TGTGCCAGCAGTCCTTCCCCGGGACAGGGGTCCTACGAGCAGTACTTC	CASSPSPGQGSYEQYF
-	-	TRBV7-2	TRBJ2-5	TGTGCCAGCAGCTTCAAGCGGTACCAAGAGACCCAGTACTTC	CASSFKRYQETQYF
-	-	TRBV5-1	TRBJ2-3	TGCGCCAGCAGCTTAGAAACTAGCACAGATACGCAGTATTTT	CASSLETSTDTQYF
-	-	TRBV2	TRBJ2-1	TGTGCCAGCTCTAAGTACAATGAGCAGTTCTTC	CASSKYNEQFF
-	-	TRBV5-1	TRBJ2-2	TGCGCCAGCAGCGACCCTCGATCGAACACCGGGGAGCTGTTTTTT	CASSDPRSNTGELFF
-	TRBD1	TRBV29-1	TRBJ2-7	TGCAGCGTAGGGACAGGGAATGGCGGCCCGTACGAGCAGTACTTC	CSVGTGNGGPYEQYF
once	TRBD1	TRBV5-1	TRBJ1-2	TGCGCCAGTAGAACCGGGACAGAGCAGAACTATGGCTACACCTTC	CASRTGTEQNYGYTF
-	-	TRBV2	TRBJ1-1	TGTGCCAGCAGGAACACTGAAGCTTTCTTT	CASRNTEAFF
-	-	TRBV18	TRBJ1-2	TGTGCCAGCTCACCAGATCGACAGTATGGCTACACCTTC	CASSPDRQYGYTF
-	TRBD2	TRBV25-1	TRBJ2-1	TGTGCCAGCAGCCCCGGGACTAGCGGGAGAAGTTGGAAAAATGAGCAGTTCTTC	CASSPGTSGRSWKNEQFF
-	TRBD2	TRBV7-6	TRBJ2-3	TGTGCCAGCAGCTTAGTAGCGGGAGGGCCAGATACGCAGTATTTT	CASSLVAGGPDTQYF
-	-	TRBV3-1/TRBV3-2	TRBJ1-2	TGTGCCAGCAGCCTTCGTGAGGTTAACTATGGCTACACCTTC	CASSLREVNYGYTF
-	-	TRBV6-1	TRBJ2-7	TGTGCCAGCAGTGACGGGGGAAAGGCCTACGAGCAGTACTTC	CASSDGGKAYEQYF
few	-	TRBV15	TRBJ2-7	TGTGCCACCAGCAGAGATGGAACAGGAGGTGGCGAGCAGTACTTC	CATSRDGTGGGEQYF
-	-	TRBV11-3	TRBJ2-3	TGTGCCAGCAGCTTATTGGGCCGGGGCACAGATACGCAGTATTTT	CASSLLGRGTDTQYF
-	-	TRBV10-2	TRBJ1-2	TGCGCCAGCAGTGAGTCGATGGGGGGCTGGGGCTACACCTTC	CASSESMGGWGYTF
-	-	TRBV5-1	TRBJ2-3	TGCGCCAGCAGCTTGGGGGACTCGGGCGGAGATACGCAGTATTTT	CASSLGDSGGDTQYF
-	TRBD2	TRBV24-1	TRBJ2-1	TGTGCCACCAGTGGCCCTCTAGCGGGAAGCTACAATGAGCAGTTCTTC	CATSGPLAGSYNEQFF
-	-	TRBV10-3	TRBJ2-1	TGTGCCATCAGTGAGTCGATCGGCTCTAACAATGAGCAGTTCTTC	CAISESIGSNNEQFF
-	TRBD2	TRBV28	TRBJ2-3	TGTGCCAGCAGTCGTCCTAGCGGGACAGATACGCAGTATTTT	CASSRPSGTDTQYF
-	-	TRBV3-1/TRBV3-2	TRBJ2-1	TGTGCCAGCTCACCCACTAGTGACAATGAGCAGTTCTTC	CASSPTSDNEQFF
few	-	TRBV12-3/TRBV12-4	TRBJ2-3	TGTGCCACCAGGGGTCGCACAGATACGCAGTATTTT	CATRGRTDTQYF
-	-	TRBV6-5	TRBJ2-7	TGTGCCAGCAGTTTTGCGAGCTCCTACGAGCAGTACTTC	CASSFASSYEQYF
-	-	TRBV5-1	TRBJ2-1	TGCACCAGCAGCTTGGTTGGCTCCCGGAGGTACAATGAGCAGTTCTTC	CTSSLVGSRRYNEQFF
-	-	TRBV3-1/TRBV3-2	TRBJ2-2	TGTGCCAGCAGCCAAGAAGGACTTAACACCGGGGAGCTGTTTTTT	CASSQEGLNTGELFF
-	-	TRBV25-1	TRBJ1-5	TGTGCCAGCAGCGAGGGAAACGGAAATCAGCCCCAGCATTTT	CASSEGNGNQPQHF
-	TRBD1	TRBV5-1	TRBJ1-2	TGCGCCAGCAGGACAGGGGGAACTGGTGGCTACACCTTC	CASRTGGTGGYTF
-	TRBD2	TRBV27	TRBJ2-7	TGTGCCAGCACTCCCTATGGTGGACTAGCGGGAGCGATCGTGTACGAGCAGTACTTC	CASTPYGGLAGAIVYEQYF
-	-	TRBV3-1/TRBV3-2	TRBJ1-3	TGTGCCAGCAGCTGGTCTGGAAACACCATATATTTT	CASSWSGNTIYF
-	TRBD2	TRBV7-3	TRBJ2-5	TGTGCCAGCAGCTCGGGACTAGCGGAGGGACAAGAGACCCAGTACTTC	CASSSGLAEGQETQYF
-	-	TRBV7-2	TRBJ1-4	TGTGCCAGCAGCTTAGGGCGCGGGGGCACAAATGAAAAACTGTTTTTT	CASSLGRGGTNEKLFF
-	TRBD2	TRBV7-2	TRBJ2-1	TGTGCCAGCAGCTTCGCTAGCGGGAACAATGAGCAGTTCTTC	CASSFASGNNEQFF
many	TRBD2	TRBV6-2/TRBV6-3	TRBJ2-5	TGTGCCAGCAGTCCCACGACTAGCGGCAAAGAGACCCAGTACTTC	CASSPTTSGKETQYF
-	TRBD1	TRBV12-3/TRBV12-4	TRBJ1-4	TGTGCCAGCAGTTGGGACAGGAATGAAAAACTGTTTTTT	CASSWDRNEKLFF
-	-	TRBV27	TRBJ1-4	TGTGCCAGCAGTCTCTTCGGGACGACGAATGAAAAACTGTTTTTT	CASSLFGTTNEKLFF
-	-	TRBV30	TRBJ1-1	TGTGCCTGGATAAAGGGACTTCTGAACACTGAAGCTTTCTTT	CAWIKGLLNTEAFF
-	TRBD2	TRBV5-1	TRBJ2-5	TGCGCCAGCAGCTGGACGGGAGGGCAAGAGACCCAGTACTTC	CASSWTGGQETQYF
-	TRBD2	TRBV5-1	TRBJ2-5	TGCGCCAGCAGCTTGGTTAGCAGGGAGGGAGAGACCCAGTACTTC	CASSLVSREGETQYF